This TCR beta chain was obtained from a study of cytomegalovirus exposure and HLA in healthy donors. This CDR3 contains 11 residues. V gave up 7 bases and J gave up 5 bases, with 7 bases separating them. Germline assignment: CDR1 MDHEN and CDR2 SYDVKM. Method: immunoSEQ multiplex PCR; TCRdb's copy keeps in-frame clones and lacks some. This repertoire shows some 260,000 clones, roughly 88% found once; its top ten account for approximately 3%. The chain uses TRBV28 and TRBJ2-3; D could derive from TRBD1 or TRBD2 (5 bases each). The sequenced sample was PBMCs. This TCR was recovered from a woman aged 25 to 39 in good health and CMV-seronegative. The CDR3 nucleotides read TGTGCCAGCACGGGGCGAGATACGCAGTATTTT. Protein product: CASTGRDTQYF.